Each of the 18 T cell receptor beta chains below was sequenced from the same sample in a study of blood T cell repertoires in COVID-19. Here immunoSEQ multiplex PCR was the method, and the copy in TCRdb shows in-frame clones only, minus some. The sample lists 94,000 or so clones; approximately 82% were seen once. The specimen was peripheral blood. The receptor source for this set is a man in his sixties with acute or convalescent COVID-19.

The chain uses TRBV28 and TRBJ1-2; TRBD1 agrees at 8 bases. CDR3 length equals 14 residues. V trimming: 3 bases; J trimming: 5 bases; junction bases outside the gene matches: 5. The germline CDR1 and CDR2 sequences are MDHEN and SYDVKM. CDR3: CASSFSGGGYGYTF. The DNA of the CDR3 is TGTGCCAGCAGTTTTTCAGGGGGCGGGTATGGCTACACCTTC.

V gene TRBV7-2 combines with J gene TRBJ1-5; D might be TRBD1 (6 bases). V was shortened by 2 bases and J by 5 bases, with 10 bases between the two germline ends. Looked up from germline, CDR1 is SGHTA and CDR2 is FQGNSA. The CDR3 contains 14 residues. CDR3 region: CASSLSTGDQPQHF. DNA for the CDR3: TGTGCCAGCAGCTTATCGACAGGCGATCAGCCCCAGCATTTT. Combining the CDR3 with reference TRBV7-2 and TRBJ1-5 gives the whole variable domain GAGVSQSPSNKVTEKGKDVELRCDPISGHTALYWYRQSLGQGLEFLIYFQGNSAPDKSGLPSDRFSAERTGGSVSTLTIQRTQQEDSAVYLCASSLSTGDQPQHFGDGTRLSIL.

The chain uses TRBV6-5 and TRBJ2-7, with D possibly TRBD1 on 6 matching bases. The CDR3 sequence is 13 residues long. Per germline, CDR1 MNHEY and CDR2 SVGAGI. V was shortened by 3 bases and J by 7 bases, with 13 bases between the two germline ends. This CDR3 reads CASSYGGLGEQYV. CDR3 DNA sequence: TGTGCCAGCAGTTATGGGGGCTTGGGGGAGCAGTACGTC.

The V and J genes are TRBV5-1 and TRBJ2-7; 8 bases agree with TRBD1. After removal of 7 bases from V and 0 bases from J, the junction contained 6 bases not matched to a gene. The length of the CDR3 is 14 residues. Germline CDR1 SGHRS, CDR2 YFSETQ. The CDR3 loop is CASSQGDSSYEQYV. CDR3 sequence (DNA): TGCGCCAGCTCACAGGGGGACAGCTCCTACGAGCAGTACGTC.

The genes are TRBV11-2 and TRBJ2-2, with 8 nucleotides matching TRBD2. Germline V lookup: CDR1 SGHAT, CDR2 FQNNGV. The CDR3 length is 16 residues. V shed 7 bases, J shed 8 bases, and the junction held 15 bases outside the gene matches. CDR3 coding DNA: TGTGCCAGCATTCTAAGCGGGGGACCAGTGGGTGGGGAGCTGTTTTTT. Translating gives CASILSGGPVGGELFF.

This chain uses TRBV6-5 with TRBJ1-3, with 7 bases matching TRBD1. Germline-derived CDR1 and CDR2 are MNHEY and SVGAGI. CDR3 length equals 16 residues. V lost 0 bases to trimming and J lost 2 bases; unmatched junction nucleotides: 4. The CDR3 nucleotides are TGTGCCAGCAGTTACTCGGACAGGAACACTGGAAACACCATATATTTT. This translates into CASSYSDRNTGNTIYF.

With respect to this clone: Within the sample, other DNA sequences also encode this same CDR3. The chain uses TRBV11-2 and TRBJ2-3, with D maybe TRBD2 (7 bases). The V and J ends lost 1 base and 6 bases respectively, with 14 bases between them. The CDR3 has 15 residues. CDR1 SGHAT and CDR2 FQNNGV come from the germline V gene. The CDR3 DNA follows: TGTGCCAGCAGCTTAGTCGGGGGGCAAGCGGATACGCAGTATTTT. Protein: CASSLVGGQADTQYF.

The chain employs TRBV7-9 and TRBJ2-5; 9 bases align to TRBD1. This CDR3 has 14 amino acids. Germline V gives CDR1 SEHNR, CDR2 FQNEAQ (reference sequence). V gave up 5 bases and J gave up 2 bases; unmatched junction bases: 3. Written as DNA, the CDR3 is TGTGCCAGCAGCAGACAGGGGGGTCAAGAGACCCAGTACTTC. This sequence encodes CASSRQGGQETQYF.

The chain combines TRBV7-2 with TRBJ1-6; D possibly corresponds to TRBD1 (6 bases). Trimming took 5 bases from V and 6 from J, leaving 14 bases between them. The CDR3 length is 15 residues. Looked up from germline, CDR1 is SGHTA and CDR2 is FQGNSA. The CDR3 DNA sequence: TGTGCCAGCAGCCCCAGGGGCGTAACTAATTCACCCCTCCACTTT. Translating gives CASSPRGVTNSPLHF.

CDR3 nucleotides: TGTGCCAGCTCGCCCCAGGGGGCAGGCATGAACACTGAAGCTTTCTTT. It is translated as CASSPQGAGMNTEAFF. The V call is TRBV18, the J call TRBJ1-1, with TRBD1 matching over 8 bases. The CDR3 is 16 amino acids. After removal of 6 bases from V and 0 bases from J, the junction contained 9 bases not matched to a gene. Germline V gene sequence: CDR1 KGHSH, CDR2 LQKENI.

This chain joins TRBV6-4 and TRBJ1-3; 8 bases fit TRBD1. From germline, CDR1 is MRHNA and CDR2 SNTAGT. This CDR3 is 15 amino acids long. V dropped 3 bases and J dropped 2; count of bases not matched to a gene: 3. This CDR3 is CASSEKQGAGNTIYF. The CDR3 bases are TGTGCCAGCAGTGAGAAACAGGGGGCTGGAAACACCATATATTTT.

This clone came up a few times. The chain links TRBV28 to TRBJ1-2; 9 bases align to TRBD1. The V and J ends lost 5 bases and 2 bases, in that order; junction bases with no gene match: 6. Germline V CDR1 and CDR2: MDHEN, SYDVKM. The CDR3 sequence is 15 residues long. The CDR3 DNA reads TGTGCCAGCAGTGCTACAGGGGGCTCCAACTATGGCTACACCTTC. It yields the protein CASSATGGSNYGYTF.

This chain uses TRBV28 with TRBJ1-3; 9 bases line up with TRBD1. V dropped 5 bases and J dropped 2; count of bases not matched to a gene: 7. Germline assignment: CDR1 MDHEN and CDR2 SYDVKM. The CDR3 runs 16 residues. The CDR3 bases are TGTGCCAGCAGTCCACTGGACAGGGGAACTGGAAACACCATATATTTT. Its translation is CASSPLDRGTGNTIYF.

The chain couples TRBV6-5 to TRBJ1-5; D is possibly TRBD1 (6 bases). The CDR3 has 14 residues. The ends were cut back, 5 bases at V and 5 bases at J, with 13 bases in the middle. Germline CDR1 is MNHEY and CDR2 is SVGAGI. CDR3 sequence reads: CASSLRTGYQPQHF. Written as DNA, the CDR3 is TGTGCCAGCAGTCTACGAACAGGGTATCAGCCCCAGCATTTT.

This chain uses TRBV6-2 or TRBV6-3 with TRBJ2-5; D might be TRBD1 (5 bases). The germline V and J ends were trimmed by 0 bases and 1 base, with 15 bases remaining between them. There are 17 residues in the CDR3. The germline gives CDR1 MNHEY, CDR2 SVGEGT. The CDR3 nucleotides are TGTGCCAGCAGTTACTCAAGACAGCTAAAGCCCCAAGAGACCCAGTACTTC. It is translated as CASSYSRQLKPQETQYF.

V and J are TRBV7-8 and TRBJ1-1, with D perhaps TRBD1 (5 bases). The CDR3 has 14 residues. CDR1 is SGHVS, CDR2 FQNEAQ, per germline. Trimming stripped 7 bases from V and 4 bases from J, with 16 bases between. Here the CDR3 DNA reads TGTGCCAGCAACCTCCGATCAAGGGGCACTGAAGCTTTCTTT. Translation gives CASNLRSRGTEAFF.

The chain employs TRBV18 and TRBJ1-4, with D perhaps TRBD1 (5 bases). This CDR3 region has 14 residues. V lost 3 bases and J 4 bases, leaving 9 bases between the germline ends. Germline-derived CDR1 and CDR2 are KGHSH and LQKENI. The CDR3 spells CASSPGLSNEKLFF. For the CDR3, the DNA is TGTGCCAGCTCACCGGGACTAAGTAATGAAAAACTGTTTTTT.

This clone showed up just a few times. The V call is TRBV28, the J call TRBJ2-3; D not resolved. The CDR3 contains 14 residues. The germline gives CDR1 MDHEN, CDR2 SYDVKM. With 3 bases removed from V and 6 bases from J, the gap between germline ends came to 13 bases. This CDR3 is CASSFSSPTDTQYF. CDR3 nucleotides: TGTGCCAGCAGTTTCAGTTCTCCCACGGATACGCAGTATTTT.